The T cell receptor (beta chain) under discussion was sequenced for a study of cytomegalovirus exposure and HLA in healthy donors. Study results and caveats: The HLA-A and HLA-B alleles of most subjects were reportedly predicted accurately from TCR beta sequences.

Details on this clone: The antigen remains unidentified.

The PCR ran on 60 Vbeta and 13 Jbeta primers. Sequencing was performed with immunoSEQ multiplex PCR; in TCRdb, only in-frame clones are kept and a portion is missing. The sample holds about 140,000 clones; roughly 80% are singletons and the top ten take around 4.1%. Germline V CDR1 and CDR2: SGHDN, FVKESK. This CDR3 region has 17 residues. V was clipped by 3 bases and J by 6 bases, with 21 bases between them. Sample: PBMCs. The receptor's source is a middle-aged man in good health and CMV-seropositive. This chain links TRBV14 with TRBJ2-1; a weak D match, TRBD2 (6 bases). The CDR3 sequence: CASSHLRGDGGANEQFF. The DNA of the CDR3 is TGTGCCAGCAGCCATCTCCGCGGAGACGGAGGGGCCAATGAGCAGTTCTTC.